Below, 15 T cell receptor beta chains from the same sample are listed, as sequenced in a study of T cell responses to AZD1222 COVID-19 vaccine. Sequencing used immunoSEQ multiplex PCR; TCRdb keeps in-frame clones, though not all of them. The repertoire holds roughly 77,000 clones, with roughly 90% as singletons. Material: peripheral blood, obtained on day 0 of AZD1222 vaccination. All receptors derive from an adult in good health.

This clone was detected only once. CDR3 in DNA: TGTGCCAGCAGGGAGGAACAGGGGGGGTCCTACGAGCAGTACTTC. Its protein product is CASREEQGGSYEQYF. The V gene is TRBV6-5, the J gene TRBJ2-7, with D possibly being TRBD1 (8 bases). This CDR3 is built from 15 residues. Between the trimmed V and J ends, which lost 6 bases and 1 base, there was a span of 16 bases. Germline lookup yields CDR1 MNHEY and CDR2 SVGAGI.

The chain couples TRBV7-2 to TRBJ2-7; the D gene is possibly TRBD1 (6 bases). The CDR3 sequence is 15 residues long. Trimming left V 5 bases short and J 3 bases short, with 17 bases between. Germline lookup yields CDR1 SGHTA and CDR2 FQGNSA. CDR3 residues: CASSPARARGYEQYF. CDR3 DNA sequence: TGTGCCAGCAGCCCGGCCCGGGCCAGGGGCTACGAGCAGTACTTC.

In this sample, this clone turned up a few times. At one boundary the junction diverges from the germline segment, which might be a read error. CDR3 in DNA: TGTGCCAGCAGGGAGACAGGGGTCAAGGTTTTT. This translates into CASRETGVKVF. The rearrangement uses TRBV6-5 and TRBJ1-5; TRBD1 matches 8 bases. Germline CDR1 reads MNHEY; CDR2 reads SVGAGI. This CDR3 region has 11 residues.

This clone was found a few times. The rearrangement joins TRBV11-3 to TRBJ2-2, with D possibly TRBD2 on 5 matching bases. CDR1 and CDR2 (germline): SGHNT, YENEEA. The CDR3 length is 16 residues. V gave up 5 bases and J gave up 4 bases, with 17 bases separating them. The CDR3 DNA sequence: TGTGCCAGCAGCAACCCATTCACGGGGTTCACCGGGGAGCTGTTTTTT. Amino acid sequence: CASSNPFTGFTGELFF.

This chain connects TRBV7-9 to TRBJ1-4; D is possibly TRBD1 (5 bases). Trimming took 1 base from V and 0 from J, leaving 9 bases between them. The CDR3 contains 16 residues. The germline V gene has CDR1 SEHNR and CDR2 FQNEAQ (reference sequence). CDR3 amino acids: CASSLGDSATNEKLFF. Here the CDR3 DNA reads TGTGCCAGCAGCTTAGGTGACAGTGCAACTAATGAAAAACTGTTTTTT.

The chain combines TRBV24-1 with TRBJ1-5; D gene uncertain. The CDR3 is made up of 15 amino acids. The V end was cut by 7 bases, the J end by 8 bases, with 20 bases between. Germline CDR1 and CDR2: KGHDR and SFDVKD. CDR3 coding DNA: TGTGCCACCAGCCATGCCGGGAAGTGGGTAGAGCCCCAGCATTTT. It translates to CATSHAGKWVEPQHF.

The gene calls are TRBV7-2 and TRBJ1-1, with D unresolved. CDR3 length equals 12 residues. V lost 2 bases, J lost 11 bases, and 12 bases lay in between. From germline, CDR1 is SGHTA and CDR2 FQGNSA. The CDR3 here is CASSLRAQEAFF. The CDR3 bases are TGTGCCAGCAGCTTACGGGCTCAAGAGGCTTTCTTT.

J is TRBJ1-1 and V is TRBV6-6; weak D call: TRBD1 (6 bases). V was shortened by 7 bases and J by 8 bases, with 14 bases between the two germline ends. Germline CDR1 is MNHNY and CDR2 is SVGAGI (reference sequence). The CDR3 runs to 12 residues. The CDR3 region has the DNA TGTGCCAGCAAAATGTGGGGGCGGGAAGCTTTCTTT. Translated: CASKMWGREAFF.

The V call is TRBV6-5, the J call TRBJ1-4; D perhaps matches TRBD1 (5 bases). V lost 6 bases and J 3 bases, leaving 14 bases between the germline ends. The germline V gene encodes CDR1 MNHEY and CDR2 SVGAGI. The CDR3 covers 15 residues. The CDR3 is CASRQTGTANEKLFF. The CDR3 nucleotides are TGTGCCAGCAGGCAAACCGGGACGGCTAATGAAAAACTGTTTTTT.

The V gene is TRBV11-2, the J gene TRBJ1-4, with TRBD1 matching over 8 bases. Trimming took 0 bases from V and 6 from J; bases not matched to a gene: 6. This CDR3 has 16 amino acids. Germline CDR1 reads SGHAT; CDR2 reads FQNNGV. Written as DNA, the CDR3 is TGTGCCAGCAGCTTAGATCGGACAGGGCTTTATGAAAAACTGTTTTTT. It codes for CASSLDRTGLYEKLFF.

The V gene is TRBV5-1, the J gene TRBJ2-7; D might be TRBD1 (5 bases). Trimming stripped 0 bases from V and 3 bases from J, with 10 bases between. CDR3 length: 14 amino acids. Per germline, CDR1 SGHRS and CDR2 YFSETQ. The CDR3, as DNA: TGCGCCAGCAGCTTGGGGGGCACCAGCTACGAGCAGTACTTC. It yields the protein CASSLGGTSYEQYF.

The chain joins TRBV5-6 to TRBJ2-7; weak D call: TRBD1 (6 bases). Trimming removed 0 bases at V and 4 bases at J, with 11 bases between. The CDR3 consists of 14 residues. Per the germline V gene, CDR1 is SGHDT and CDR2 is YYEEEE. The CDR3: CASSLGGQLYEQYF. The CDR3 DNA reads as TGTGCCAGCAGCTTGGGGGGGCAACTTTACGAGCAGTACTTC.

This clone has a handful of counts. This sequence joins TRBV6-1 and TRBJ2-4, with 8 positions matching TRBD1. This CDR3 comprises 15 residues. CDR1 MNHNS and CDR2 SASEGT come from the germline V gene. V dropped 2 bases and J dropped 4; count of bases not matched to a gene: 4. The CDR3 coding sequence is TGTGCCAGCAGTGAAAGGACAGGGCTTAAAAACATTCAGTACTTC. It codes for CASSERTGLKNIQYF.

The V gene is TRBV5-4, the J gene TRBJ2-2; D is unresolved. The CDR3 spans 14 residues. V dropped 1 base and J dropped 2 bases, with 6 bases sitting between them. Germline V lookup: CDR1 SGHNT, CDR2 YYREEE (reference sequence). CDR3 loop: CASSLWENTGELFF. In nucleotides, the CDR3 is TGTGCCAGCAGCTTGTGGGAAAACACCGGGGAGCTGTTTTTT.

The chain is built from TRBV4-2 and TRBJ2-7; 7 nucleotides agree with TRBD2. CDR3 size: 15 residues. V trimming: 6 bases; J trimming: 2 bases; junction bases outside the gene matches: 10. The germline V gene encodes CDR1 LGHNA and CDR2 YNFKEQ. CDR3 nucleotide sequence: TGTGCCAGCAGTCCTGCGGCGAGCGGGGCCTACGAGCAGTACTTC. This sequence encodes CASSPAASGAYEQYF.